This is a list of T cell receptor beta chains from one sample in a study of T cells in Graves' hyperthyroidism and ophthalmopathy. Using its own MiXCR run on the multiplex PCR reads, TCRdb lists one record per CDR3 protein. The profile covers approximately 95,000 distinct CDR3 sequences, with roughly 37% appearing a single time and more than 8.5% taken by the ten largest. Material: peripheral blood or thyroid tissue (not recorded which). All receptors come from a woman aged 25-40 years with Graves' hyperthyroidism. The CDR3 runs from the conserved cysteine through the conserved F or W. Fields, in order: V gene, J gene, D gene, CDR3 protein. D genes are given only for firm matches.

TRBV11-2	TRBJ2-5	-	CASSLVGRPGETQYF
TRBV11-1	TRBJ2-5	-	CASSLEAGASETQYF
TRBV29-1	TRBJ2-7	TRBD2	CSVASGSYEQYF
TRBV20-1	TRBJ2-5	TRBD1	CSPHLRDRGPKQETQYF
TRBV7-8	TRBJ1-1	-	CASSPRQENTEAFF
TRBV5-1	TRBJ1-2	-	CASSLDPGAYGYTF
TRBV20-1	TRBJ2-2	TRBD2	CSASGGTGELFF
TRBV7-8	TRBJ2-5	TRBD2	CASSLAGGGGETQYF
TRBV5-1	TRBJ2-5	-	CASSLVPSGGETQYF
TRBV6-4	TRBJ2-7	TRBD1	CASSDGTGLEQYF
TRBV7-9	TRBJ2-5	-	CASSSGWETQYF
TRBV12-3/TRBV12-4	TRBJ1-5	TRBD1	CASREQGALNQPQHF
TRBV4-2	TRBJ1-3	-	CASSPWTDSGNTIYF
TRBV7-6	TRBJ2-7	-	CASSFRRESYEQYF
TRBV5-1	TRBJ2-3	TRBD2	CASSPRLGGRQDTQYF
TRBV29-1	TRBJ2-6	-	CSVEAGPGANVLTF
TRBV20-1	TRBJ1-6	TRBD1	CAQLILGQGNSPLHF
TRBV7-2	TRBJ2-7	-	CASSLVAGAYEQYF
TRBV10-3	TRBJ1-2	-	CAISESANYGYTF
TRBV20-1	TRBJ1-2	-	CSARDNRDGYTF
TRBV20-1	TRBJ1-6	-	CSASPGLTPLHF
TRBV11-2	TRBJ2-3	TRBD2	CVSSLYFAGGPDTQYF
TRBV5-1	TRBJ2-5	TRBD2	CASSLAGTSGIGTQYF
TRBV7-8	TRBJ2-5	TRBD2	CASSQDRLAEAGGATIQETQYF
TRBV5-4	TRBJ2-2	TRBD1	CASSLGTGKYTGELFF
TRBV12-3/TRBV12-4	TRBJ2-7	TRBD1	CASSTGTGHYEQYF
TRBV2	TRBJ1-6	-	CARTDVSGALSPLHF
TRBV7-3	TRBJ1-5	-	CASSLNSGGPLYF
TRBV19	TRBJ1-5	-	CASRGQAHQPQHF
TRBV10-1	TRBJ2-3	TRBD1	CASSGQGTDTQYF
TRBV6-2/TRBV6-3	TRBJ2-5	TRBD1	CASSLSSGQGWETQYF
TRBV7-9	TRBJ2-7	TRBD1	CASSFPGGGSGEQYF
TRBV4-1	TRBJ2-7	-	CASSQNPTGYEQYF
TRBV2	TRBJ1-2	-	CASSFDRNYGYTF
TRBV20-1	TRBJ1-2	TRBD1	CSASQTGTANYGYTF
TRBV29-1	TRBJ2-5	-	CASSLTPFEGETQYF
TRBV20-1	TRBJ1-2	-	CSARKGGRVDYGYTF
TRBV6-5	TRBJ2-5	TRBD2	CASSTGLAGGGETQYF
TRBV4-1	TRBJ1-2	TRBD1	CASSQDPGTGYYGYTF
TRBV7-9	TRBJ2-7	-	CASKAGRYEQYF
TRBV24-1	TRBJ1-5	-	CATRRGHGGNQPQHF
TRBV6-5	TRBJ2-2	-	CASSSPSGELFF
TRBV20-1	TRBJ2-7	TRBD2	CSATGLAGYEQYF
TRBV27	TRBJ1-1	-	CASSVPGRVTEAFF
TRBV29-1	TRBJ1-2	-	CSVEVNHGCTF
TRBV4-1	TRBJ2-6	TRBD1	CASSQDPLGQGWANVLTF
TRBV19	TRBJ2-7	-	CASSNANEQYF
TRBV7-2	TRBJ2-3	-	CASSTQGRFQYF
TRBV6-1	TRBJ1-1	TRBD1	CASSLTGTMNTEAFF
TRBV24-1	TRBJ2-7	-	CATSDPRQDSYEQYF
TRBV7-9	TRBJ1-2	TRBD1	CASSFTGDDYGYTF
TRBV18	TRBJ1-5	-	CASSPNKNSNQPQHF
TRBV28	TRBJ2-7	-	CASSYSSGIGEQYF
TRBV15	TRBJ1-2	-	CATSGGTPGYGYTF